The present TCR beta chain was sequenced within a study of cytomegalovirus exposure and HLA in healthy donors. Study in general: Unique TCR beta sequences numbering 95 million to 130 million came from approximately 180 million T cells in an earlier analysis. An early release of data contained around 80 million unique TCRs, which came from HLA-typed donors.

Germline lookup yields CDR1 SGDLS and CDR2 YYNGEE. Trimming shortened V by 2 bases and J by 0 bases, and 15 bases separated the two germline ends. The CDR3 runs 18 residues. Notes on the study in general: Information on immune exposure was restricted to one variable (CMV serostatus). A list of about 180 TCR beta chains associated with cytomegalovirus was given.

This clone was counted between two and nine times. Its antigen is not known. The PCR had 60 Vbeta and 13 Jbeta primers. The assay was immunoSEQ multiplex PCR, and TCRdb's table has in-frame clones only and misses some. The table includes under 200,000 clones, around 84% detected once. The chain recombines TRBV9 with TRBJ2-6; D is unclear. Source material: PBMCs. The sequence was collected from a male donor in good health and CMV-seropositive. The CDR3 nucleotides read TGTGCCAGCAGCGTTAGTGGAGCCTCAAGCTCTGGGGCCAACGTCCTGACTTTC. Encoded protein: CASSVSGASSSGANVLTF.